Each of the 30 T cell receptor beta chains below was sequenced from the same sample in a study of T cell changes during pregnancy in multiple sclerosis. Data came from immunoSEQ multiplex PCR; TCRdb stores just in-frame clones and leaves some out. The data hold around 130,000 clones, with about 96% observed a single time. The material was peripheral blood, obtained after pregnancy. Receptor source: a female donor with multiple sclerosis, enrolled in a pregnancy study.

V gene TRBV28 combines with J gene TRBJ2-3, with TRBD1 matching over 11 bases. Per the germline V gene, CDR1 is MDHEN and CDR2 is SYDVKM. V dropped 3 bases and J dropped 5; count of bases not matched to a gene: 4. This CDR3 comprises 15 residues. This chain's CDR3 is CASSLGQGVRDTQYF. The CDR3 DNA sequence: TGTGCCAGCAGTTTGGGACAGGGGGTAAGAGATACGCAGTATTTT.

Only a few counts were recorded for this clone. This sequence joins TRBV19 and TRBJ2-7, with TRBD1 identical over 11 bases. Germline V lookup: CDR1 LNHDA, CDR2 SQIVND (reference sequence). The V segment lost 9 bases and the J segment 3 bases; nucleotides outside the gene matches: 4. This CDR3 has 13 residues. DNA of the CDR3: TGTGCCAGCACCGGGACAGGGGGCTACGAGCAGTACTTC. It is translated as CASTGTGGYEQYF.

The V call is TRBV27, the J call TRBJ1-2; 7 bases are shared with TRBD1. V was pared by 2 bases and J by 7 bases, with 4 bases of the junction left unmatched. In germline, CDR1 is MNHEY, CDR2 SMNVEV (reference sequence). This CDR3 spans 13 amino acids. DNA for the CDR3: TGTGCCAGCAGTTTACGACAGGGACGTGGCTACACCTTC. Its translation is CASSLRQGRGYTF.

This clone was picked up a small number of times. The V and J genes are TRBV6-4 and TRBJ2-2; 8 bases are shared with TRBD2. The CDR3 contains 16 residues. Trimming removed 6 bases from V and 1 base from J; junction bases left unmatched: 7. Germline CDR1 MRHNA, CDR2 SNTAGT. The CDR3 sequence: CASSRTSGGNTGELFF. The CDR3 DNA follows: TGTGCCAGCAGCCGAACTAGCGGAGGGAACACCGGGGAGCTGTTTTTT.

J is TRBJ2-7 and V is TRBV7-9, with 13 bases matching TRBD2. Unmatched junction bases numbered 9, after V lost 5 bases and J lost 2 bases. Germline-derived CDR1 and CDR2 are SEHNR and FQNEAQ (reference sequence). The CDR3 has 17 amino acids. CDR3 in amino acids: CASSPRTSGSLAYEQYF. The DNA for the CDR3 is TGTGCCAGCAGCCCGAGGACTAGCGGGAGTCTTGCCTACGAGCAGTACTTC.

The chain employs TRBV27 and TRBJ2-5; 10 nucleotides agree with TRBD2. The CDR3 loop spans 16 amino acids. V shed 7 bases, J shed 0 bases, and the junction held 8 bases outside the gene matches. Germline CDR1 is MNHEY and CDR2 is SMNVEV (reference sequence). The CDR3 sequence is CASTPSGLAYQETQYF. The CDR3 DNA follows: TGTGCCAGCACCCCCTCGGGACTAGCGTACCAAGAGACCCAGTACTTC.

The chain is built from TRBV5-1 and TRBJ1-2; 10 nucleotides match TRBD1. The CDR3 contains 16 residues. The V gene's germline CDR1 is SGHRS and CDR2 YFSETQ. V lost 4 bases and J lost 3; bases outside the gene matches: 9. CDR3 residues: CASSPGTGVFDYGYTF. DNA of the CDR3: TGCGCCAGCAGCCCCGGGACAGGGGTTTTTGACTATGGCTACACCTTC. Looking up the rest from reference TRBV5-1 and TRBJ1-2 gives the full variable domain: KAGVTQTPRYLIKTRGQQVTLSCSPISGHRSVSWYQQTPGQGLQFLFEYFSETQRNKGNFPGRFSGRQFSNSRSEMNVSTLELGDSALYLCASSPGTGVFDYGYTFGSGTRLTVV.

The table lists this clone with a count of one. The V call is TRBV5-1, the J call TRBJ2-1; 11 nucleotides line up with TRBD2. The V segment lost 3 bases and the J segment 6 bases; nucleotides outside the gene matches: 5. This CDR3 region has 15 residues. The V gene's germline CDR1 is SGHRS and CDR2 YFSETQ. This CDR3 reads CASSSGTSGGNEQFF. The CDR3 DNA is TGCGCCAGCAGCTCCGGGACTAGCGGAGGCAATGAGCAGTTCTTC.

The J gene is TRBJ1-1, the V gene TRBV5-1, with D tentatively TRBD1 (5 bases). The CDR3 runs to 15 residues. CDR1 and CDR2 (germline): SGHRS, YFSETQ. The germline V and J ends were trimmed by 0 bases and 2 bases, with 11 bases remaining between them. CDR3 region: CASSLAKGVNTEAFF. CDR3 sequence (DNA): TGCGCCAGCAGCTTGGCCAAAGGGGTCAACACTGAAGCTTTCTTT. The full variable domain, in which reference TRBV5-1 and TRBJ1-1 provide the parts outside the CDR3, is KAGVTQTPRYLIKTRGQQVTLSCSPISGHRSVSWYQQTPGQGLQFLFEYFSETQRNKGNFPGRFSGRQFSNSRSEMNVSTLELGDSALYLCASSLAKGVNTEAFFGQGTRLTVV.

The CDR3 spells CASSFATVGTGPKALLNTEAFF. CDR3 nucleotide sequence: TGTGCCAGCAGCTTTGCCACGGTCGGGACAGGACCAAAAGCTCTACTGAACACTGAAGCTTTCTTT. The chain links TRBV12-1 to TRBJ1-1; TRBD1, as called in the table, went unchecked against the DNA. TRBV12-1 has pseudogene status. The CDR3 totals 22 residues.

This rearrangement joins TRBV27 to TRBJ2-5; TRBD2 matches at 8 bases. Germline V gene lookup returns CDR1 MNHEY and CDR2 SMNVEV (reference sequence). The trim removed 2 bases at V and 2 bases at J, leaving 7 bases unmatched. CDR3 length: 16 amino acids. The CDR3: CASSLGTRGRQETQYF. The CDR3 DNA reads as TGTGCCAGCAGTTTAGGGACTAGGGGGAGGCAAGAGACCCAGTACTTC.

This clone appeared a single time. In DNA, the CDR3 is TGTGCCAGCAGCCCCCGCCCGGACAGGGTGGCCACTGAAGCTTTCTTT. It is translated as CASSPRPDRVATEAFF. The genes are TRBV4-2 and TRBJ1-1; 8 bases align to TRBD1. Germline trimming cut 4 bases from V and 4 bases from J; bases unmatched to any gene: 11. CDR3 size: 16 residues. CDR1 is LGHNA and CDR2 is YNFKEQ in the germline V gene.

V and J are TRBV6-6 and TRBJ2-2, with D possibly TRBD2 on 5 matching bases. This CDR3 comprises 15 residues. V was clipped by 6 bases and J by 4 bases, with 15 bases between them. The germline CDR1 and CDR2 sequences are MNHNY and SVGAGI (reference sequence). CDR3 loop: CASSSDFLVTGELFF. As DNA, the CDR3 is TGTGCCAGCAGCTCGGACTTTTTAGTCACCGGGGAGCTGTTTTTT.

This chain connects TRBV7-8 to TRBJ2-1; no clear D gene. The CDR3 length is 17 residues. Per germline, CDR1 SGHVS and CDR2 FQNEAQ. V lost 1 base, J lost 3 bases, and 16 bases lay in between. The CDR3 DNA sequence: TGTGCCAGCAGCTTAGAGAGGAGTACCGCGGACTACAATGAGCAGTTCTTC. Translating gives CASSLERSTADYNEQFF. The full variable domain, rest sourced from reference TRBV7-8 and TRBJ2-1, is GAGVSQSPRYKVAKRGQDVALRCDPISGHVSLFWYQQALGQGPEFLTYFQNEAQLDKSGLPSDRFFAERPEGSVSTLKIQRTQQEDSAVYLCASSLERSTADYNEQFFGPGTRLTVL.

In its sample, this clone was seen once. The chain joins TRBV19 to TRBJ2-2, with a weak D call TRBD1 (6 bases). The CDR3 is made up of 14 amino acids. The germline V gene encodes CDR1 LNHDA and CDR2 SQIVND (reference sequence). V was clipped by 10 bases and J by 1 base, with 13 bases between them. CDR3 nucleotide sequence: TGTGCCATCAGGGGCGGGCAGAACACCGGGGAGCTGTTTTTT. The encoded protein is CAIRGGQNTGELFF.

V usage is TRBV28 and J usage is TRBJ1-5, with 9 bases lining up with TRBD1. CDR3 length: 19 amino acids. The V gene's germline CDR1 is MDHEN and CDR2 SYDVKM. Unmatched junction bases numbered 15, after V lost 3 bases and J lost 3 bases. DNA for the CDR3: TGTGCCAGCAGTTTCCCCCAATCCGGGACAGGGACTTTCAATCAGCCCCAGCATTTT. Its protein is CASSFPQSGTGTFNQPQHF.

J is TRBJ2-4 and V is TRBV6-1; 7 nucleotides line up with TRBD1. CDR1 and CDR2 (germline): MNHNS, SASEGT. The CDR3 is made up of 14 amino acids. The V segment lost 6 bases and the J segment 6 bases; nucleotides outside the gene matches: 8. The CDR3 loop is CASRFEGARNIQYF. The CDR3, as DNA: TGTGCCAGCAGGTTCGAGGGGGCGAGAAACATTCAGTACTTC.

For the CDR3, the DNA is TGTGCCAGCAGCTCGGACCCCTGGGAGGTAAACACTGAAGCTTTCTTT. This encodes CASSSDPWEVNTEAFF. This chain connects TRBV7-2 to TRBJ1-1; no reliable D call. This CDR3 contains 16 residues. Germline-derived CDR1 and CDR2 are SGHTA and FQGNSA. Trimming cost V 4 bases and J 2 bases, with 17 bases left between them.

V and J are TRBV7-8 and TRBJ1-2, with D unresolved. The CDR3 length is 15 residues. V was shortened by 1 base and J by 5 bases, with 14 bases between the two germline ends. Germline V gene lookup returns CDR1 SGHVS and CDR2 FQNEAQ. This CDR3 is CASSLEAGDIYGYTF. DNA for the CDR3: TGTGCCAGCAGCTTAGAGGCAGGCGACATATATGGCTACACCTTC.

This rearrangement joins TRBV6-6 to TRBJ1-2; no definite D call. The V and J ends lost 2 bases and 3 bases respectively, with 13 bases between them. CDR1 MNHNY and CDR2 SVGAGI come from the germline V gene (reference sequence). The CDR3 has 15 residues. CDR3 region: CASSYVGTADYGYTF. The DNA for the CDR3 is TGTGCCAGCAGTTACGTTGGTACAGCGGACTATGGCTACACCTTC.

V gene TRBV19 combines with J gene TRBJ2-6, with TRBD1 matching 9 bases. The CDR3 totals 20 residues. Germline loops: CDR1 LNHDA, CDR2 SQIVND (reference sequence). Trimming cost V 4 bases and J 0 bases; bases outside gene matches: 13. The CDR3 DNA is TGTGCCAGTAGTAATTTGCGGACAGGGGCTCGAGGCTCTGGGGCCAACGTCCTGACTTTC. This codes for CASSNLRTGARGSGANVLTF. The full variable domain, with the rest looked up from reference TRBV19 and TRBJ2-6, is DGGITQSPKYLFRKEGQNVTLSCEQNLNHDAMYWYRQDPGQGLRLIYYSQIVNDFQKGDIAEGYSVSREKKESFPLTVTSAQKNPTAFYLCASSNLRTGARGSGANVLTFGAGSRLTVL.

The chain is built from TRBV19 and TRBJ1-4; D not certain. The germline V and J ends were trimmed by 1 base and 4 bases, with 10 bases remaining between them. The CDR3 has 15 amino acids. Germline lookup yields CDR1 LNHDA and CDR2 SQIVND (reference sequence). The DNA of the CDR3 is TGTGCCAGTAGTATAGGGCGAGGTCTTAATGAAAAACTGTTTTTT. It specifies CASSIGRGLNEKLFF.

The CDR3 is CASSGTSGSSYNEQFF. The CDR3 DNA reads TGCGCCAGCAGCGGGACTAGCGGGAGTTCCTACAATGAGCAGTTCTTC. The chain links TRBV5-1 to TRBJ2-1, with TRBD2 matching over 14 bases. The CDR3 spans 16 residues. Germline assignment: CDR1 SGHRS and CDR2 YFSETQ. V lost 4 bases, J lost 1 base, and 1 base stayed unmatched.

J is TRBJ2-2 and V is TRBV9, with TRBD2 matching 8 bases. The CDR3 sequence is 18 residues long. Germline loops: CDR1 SGDLS, CDR2 YYNGEE. V shed 2 bases and J 1 base; nucleotides not matched to a gene: 10. Here the CDR3 DNA reads TGTGCCAGCAGCGTGGGTCTTAGCGGGGCGGGGAACACCGGGGAGCTGTTTTTT. This encodes CASSVGLSGAGNTGELFF. Combining the CDR3 with reference TRBV9 and TRBJ2-2 gives the whole variable domain DSGVTQTPKHLITATGQRVTLRCSPRSGDLSVYWYQQSLDQGLQFLIQYYNGEERAKGNILERFSAQQFPDLHSELNLSSLELGDSALYFCASSVGLSGAGNTGELFFGEGSRLTVL.

This clone was detected once. V gene TRBV2 combines with J gene TRBJ2-7; 8 bases agree with TRBD1. The CDR3 extends over 15 amino acids. The trim removed 5 bases at V and 2 bases at J, leaving 8 bases unmatched. From germline, CDR1 is SNHLY and CDR2 FYNNEI. CDR3 loop: CASSSTGGIPYEQYF. The CDR3 nucleotides read TGTGCCAGCAGTTCAACAGGGGGTATCCCCTACGAGCAGTACTTC.

This sequence joins TRBV6-5 and TRBJ2-5; D is possibly TRBD1 (5 bases). This CDR3 comprises 14 residues. CDR1 and CDR2 from the germline V gene are MNHEY and SVGAGI. V was shortened by 7 bases and J by 1 base, with 13 bases between the two germline ends. The CDR3 region has the DNA TGTGCCAGCATGAGGAGACAGTCCCAAGAGACCCAGTACTTC. Amino acids: CASMRRQSQETQYF.

The V and J genes are TRBV4-2 and TRBJ2-1, with TRBD2 matching 7 bases. CDR3 length: 15 amino acids. Germline V gene lookup returns CDR1 LGHNA and CDR2 YNFKEQ. V lost 0 bases and J lost 6; bases outside the gene matches: 5. In nucleotides, the CDR3 is TGTGCCAGCAGCCAAGATAGGGACTATCTCAATGAGCAGTTCTTC. The encoded protein is CASSQDRDYLNEQFF.

This rearrangement joins TRBV28 to TRBJ2-3; 11 bases are shared with TRBD1. Looked up from germline, CDR1 is MDHEN and CDR2 is SYDVKM. This CDR3 spans 17 amino acids. Trimming cost V 6 bases and J 6 bases; bases outside gene matches: 14. CDR3: CASSGPGTGGFVDTQYF. The CDR3 DNA reads TGTGCCAGCAGCGGCCCGGGGACAGGGGGTTTCGTGGATACGCAGTATTTT.

The CDR3 nucleotides are TGTGCCAGCAGCTCGGCAGGGCGGAACACTGAAGCTTTCTTT. Residues: CASSSAGRNTEAFF. The chain links TRBV7-2 to TRBJ1-1; D perhaps matches TRBD1 (5 bases). CDR3 length: 14 residues. Trimming removed 4 bases from V and 1 base from J, with 10 bases in between. Germline lookup yields CDR1 SGHTA and CDR2 FQGNSA.

The chain links TRBV7-9 to TRBJ1-4, with 7 positions matching TRBD1. Trimming at V came to 1 base and at J to 6 bases, leaving 5 bases not matched to a gene. Per the germline V gene, CDR1 is SEHNR and CDR2 is FQNEAQ (reference sequence). This CDR3 contains 15 residues. In DNA, the CDR3 is TGTGCCAGCAGCTTAGAGACAGGGACCTATGAAAAACTGTTTTTT. This sequence encodes CASSLETGTYEKLFF.